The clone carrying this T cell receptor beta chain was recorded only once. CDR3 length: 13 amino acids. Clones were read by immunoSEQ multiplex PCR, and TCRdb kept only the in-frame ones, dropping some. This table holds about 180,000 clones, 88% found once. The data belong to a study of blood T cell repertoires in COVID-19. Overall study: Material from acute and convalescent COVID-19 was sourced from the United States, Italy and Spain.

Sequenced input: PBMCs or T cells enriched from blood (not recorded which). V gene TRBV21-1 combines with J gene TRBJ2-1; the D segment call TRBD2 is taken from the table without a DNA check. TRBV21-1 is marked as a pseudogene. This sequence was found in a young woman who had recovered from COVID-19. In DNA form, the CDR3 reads TGTGCCAGCACCCCAAAGGCGGTTAATGAGCAGTTCTTC. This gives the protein CASTPKAVNEQFF.